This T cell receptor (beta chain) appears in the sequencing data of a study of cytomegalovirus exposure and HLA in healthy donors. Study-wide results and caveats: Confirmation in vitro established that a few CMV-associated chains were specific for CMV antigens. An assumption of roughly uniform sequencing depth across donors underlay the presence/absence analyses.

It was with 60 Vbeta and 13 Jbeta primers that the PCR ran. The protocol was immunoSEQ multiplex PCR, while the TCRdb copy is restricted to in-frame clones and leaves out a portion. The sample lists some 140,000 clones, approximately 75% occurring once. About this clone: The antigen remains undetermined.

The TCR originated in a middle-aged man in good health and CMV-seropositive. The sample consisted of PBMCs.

This chain's CDR3 is CASSQRLRGLGVNYGYTF. CDR3 in DNA: TGTGCCAGCAGCCAACGACTCAGGGGGTTGGGAGTTAACTATGGCTACACCTTC. V usage is TRBV2 and J usage is TRBJ1-2; 7 bases line up with TRBD1. This CDR3 has 18 amino acids. V gave up 6 bases and J gave up 1 base; unmatched junction bases: 17. CDR1 and CDR2 (germline): SNHLY, FYNNEI.